The rows below give T cell receptor beta chains drawn from one sample of a study of CD8 T cells in ankylosing spondylitis. TCRdb itself ran the 5' RACE reads through MiXCR, one entry per CDR3 protein. The sample has roughly 230,000 distinct CDR3 sequences, 10% to 13% seen once. The sequencing sample was made of blood, either unsorted or a sorted T cell fraction (not recorded which). The receptors here all came from a male donor with ankylosing spondylitis or in good health (not recorded which). Both conserved end residues are part of each CDR3. A D gene is named only where the DNA matches it firmly. Rows may omit the clone size; those that give it use once, few, many or a size class.

clone_size: many; j_call: TRBJ1-1; v_call: TRBV7-9; cdr3_length: 16; d_call: .; cdr3_nt: TGTGCCAGCAGCTTATTCCCCGGGACATTGAACACTGAAGCTTTCTTT; cdr3_aa: CASSLFPGTLNTEAFF
clone_size: many; j_call: TRBJ2-7; v_call: TRBV4-1; cdr3_length: 16; d_call: TRBD2; cdr3_nt: TGCGCCAGCAGCCAAGGCCAGCGGGAGTATCCCTACGAGCAGTACTTC; cdr3_aa: CASSQGQREYPYEQYF
clone_size: .; j_call: TRBJ2-3; v_call: TRBV28; cdr3_length: 16; d_call: TRBD1; cdr3_nt: TGTGCCAGCAAACCCAACCCCGGACAGGGGGCGGATACGCAGTATTTT; cdr3_aa: CASKPNPGQGADTQYF
clone_size: many; j_call: TRBJ2-7; v_call: TRBV30; cdr3_length: 12; d_call: .; cdr3_nt: TGTGCCTGGAGTGTAACGGGTAACGAGCAGTACTTC; cdr3_aa: CAWSVTGNEQYF
clone_size: many; j_call: TRBJ1-5; v_call: TRBV9; cdr3_length: 15; d_call: TRBD1; cdr3_nt: TGTGCCAGCAGCGTAGGGGACAGGGGGCATCAGCCCCAGCATTTT; cdr3_aa: CASSVGDRGHQPQHF
clone_size: few; j_call: TRBJ1-5; v_call: TRBV6-2/TRBV6-3; cdr3_length: 14; d_call: .; cdr3_nt: TGTGCCAGCAGTTTGCTCTATAGCAATCAGCCCCAGCATTTT; cdr3_aa: CASSLLYSNQPQHF
clone_size: many; j_call: TRBJ2-1; v_call: TRBV5-5; cdr3_length: 14; d_call: .; cdr3_nt: TGTGCCAGCAGCTTGGCTCTAGTCTACGATGAGCAGTTCTTC; cdr3_aa: CASSLALVYDEQFF
clone_size: .; j_call: TRBJ2-7; v_call: TRBV11-3; cdr3_length: 16; d_call: .; cdr3_nt: TGTGCCAGCAGCTCCCAGGGGACCGGGGCACCCTACGAGCAGTACTTC; cdr3_aa: CASSSQGTGAPYEQYF
clone_size: many; j_call: TRBJ1-2; v_call: TRBV7-2; cdr3_length: 13; d_call: .; cdr3_nt: TGTGCCAGCAGCTTAGCAGGCCAGTATGGCTACACCTTC; cdr3_aa: CASSLAGQYGYTF
clone_size: many; j_call: TRBJ2-3; v_call: TRBV11-1; cdr3_length: 16; d_call: TRBD2; cdr3_nt: TGTGCCAGCAGCTTACATGGACTAGAGAGCACAGATACGCAGTATTTT; cdr3_aa: CASSLHGLESTDTQYF
clone_size: many; j_call: TRBJ1-4; v_call: TRBV15; cdr3_length: 12; d_call: .; cdr3_nt: TGTGCCACCAGCAGAGTGAATGAAAAACTGTTTTTT; cdr3_aa: CATSRVNEKLFF
clone_size: few; j_call: TRBJ1-1; v_call: TRBV10-3; cdr3_length: 12; d_call: .; cdr3_nt: TGTGCCACTAAGACAGCGAACACTGAAGCTTTCTTT; cdr3_aa: CATKTANTEAFF
clone_size: many; j_call: TRBJ2-3; v_call: TRBV7-2; cdr3_length: 11; d_call: .; cdr3_nt: TGTGCCAGCAGCTTAGTCGGTACGCAGTATTTT; cdr3_aa: CASSLVGTQYF
clone_size: many; j_call: TRBJ2-1; v_call: TRBV5-1; cdr3_length: 14; d_call: .; cdr3_nt: TGCGCCAGCAGCTTGGGGACCGCGCTTGATGAGCAGTTCTTC; cdr3_aa: CASSLGTALDEQFF
clone_size: many; j_call: TRBJ1-1; v_call: TRBV12-3/TRBV12-4; cdr3_length: 14; d_call: TRBD1; cdr3_nt: TGTGCCAGCAGAGCACAGGGGTTCAACACTGAAGCTTTCTTT; cdr3_aa: CASRAQGFNTEAFF
clone_size: few; j_call: TRBJ2-2; v_call: TRBV11-2; cdr3_length: 17; d_call: .; cdr3_nt: TGTGCCAGCACCATTAAGGCGGCTACATACAACACCGGGGAGCTGTTTTTT; cdr3_aa: CASTIKAATYNTGELFF
clone_size: many; j_call: TRBJ1-5; v_call: TRBV19; cdr3_length: 16; d_call: .; cdr3_nt: TGTGCCAGTAGCCACGACAGGTCCTATAGCAATCAGCCCCAGCATTTT; cdr3_aa: CASSHDRSYSNQPQHF
clone_size: many; j_call: TRBJ1-4; v_call: TRBV25-1; cdr3_length: 18; d_call: .; cdr3_nt: TGTGCCAGCAGTGAAGGCATCCTCAGGGATAATATAATGGGAAAACTGTTTTTT; cdr3_aa: CASSEGILRDNIMGKLFF
clone_size: many; j_call: TRBJ2-4; v_call: TRBV11-2; cdr3_length: 15; d_call: .; cdr3_nt: TGTGCCAGCAGCCCACAGGCCGGAGCCAAAAACATTCAGTACTTC; cdr3_aa: CASSPQAGAKNIQYF
clone_size: many; j_call: TRBJ1-3; v_call: TRBV5-6; cdr3_length: 17; d_call: .; cdr3_nt: TGTGCCAGCAGCCTCGGTCCTGAACAGATCTCTGGAAACACCATATATTTT; cdr3_aa: CASSLGPEQISGNTIYF
clone_size: .; j_call: TRBJ2-2; v_call: TRBV2; cdr3_length: 15; d_call: .; cdr3_nt: TGTGCCAGCAGTGAGGAGCAGGCCTACACCGGGGAGCTGTTTTTT; cdr3_aa: CASSEEQAYTGELFF
clone_size: many; j_call: TRBJ2-1; v_call: TRBV4-1; cdr3_length: 16; d_call: .; cdr3_nt: TGCGCCAGCAGCCGCGCTCAGGGTAGCTCCTACAATGAGCAGTTCTTC; cdr3_aa: CASSRAQGSSYNEQFF
clone_size: few; j_call: TRBJ2-7; v_call: TRBV5-1; cdr3_length: 14; d_call: .; cdr3_nt: TGCGCCAGCAGCTTGCTGAGCGCGAGGGACGAGCAGTACTTC; cdr3_aa: CASSLLSARDEQYF
clone_size: many; j_call: TRBJ2-2; v_call: TRBV12-3/TRBV12-4; cdr3_length: 15; d_call: TRBD2; cdr3_nt: TGTGCCAGCGGGGTCGCGGGAGGGCCAACCGGGGAGCTGTTTTTT; cdr3_aa: CASGVAGGPTGELFF
clone_size: .; j_call: TRBJ1-5; v_call: TRBV6-1; cdr3_length: 15; d_call: .; cdr3_nt: TGTACCAGCAGGGCACAGGGAAATAGAAATCAGCCCCAGCATTTT; cdr3_aa: CTSRAQGNRNQPQHF
clone_size: many; j_call: TRBJ2-7; v_call: TRBV6-2/TRBV6-3; cdr3_length: 14; d_call: .; cdr3_nt: TGTGCCAGCAGTTACTTGGACAAGCCCCGCGAGCAGTACTTC; cdr3_aa: CASSYLDKPREQYF